This T cell receptor beta chain was found in a study of CD8+CD57+ T cells in acquired aplastic anemia. It was genomic DNA that served as the template for profiling TCR beta VDJ and CDR3. TCRdb called the reads again in MiXCR, with one record for every CDR3 protein. In the table there are fewer than 250,000 distinct CDR3 sequences, around half of which are singletons. Sequencing was done on patients that had shown CD8+CD57+ cell expansion by flow cytometry. This clonotype was counted at least ten times. The material sequenced was sorted CD4+, CD8+, or CD8+CD57+ T cells (not recorded which) from PBMCs. The sequence was collected from a human donor with aplastic anemia.

The DNA of the CDR3 is TGCAGTGCTAGTTATAGGGGGGGCTCTGGAAACACCATATATTTT. Its translation is CSASYRGGSGNTIYF. V and J are TRBV20-1 and TRBJ1-3; D perhaps matches TRBD1 (6 bases). CDR3 length equals 15 residues. CDR1 and CDR2 (germline): DFQATT, SNEGSKA (reference sequence). Deletions cut 3 bases from V and 0 bases from J, with 12 bases between.